A selection of T cell receptor beta chains follows, all from one sample in a study of cytomegalovirus exposure and HLA in healthy donors. The table came from immunoSEQ multiplex PCR; TCRdb's copy has only in-frame clones and leaves some out. The sample contains around 86,000 clones, approximately 7.7% of which appear only once. Input material: PBMCs. The receptors were sampled from a man in his forties or fifties in good health and CMV-seronegative. Each CDR3 is given with its conserved first and last residue. The order of the fields is V gene, CDR3 protein.

>TRBV2
CASSEFGTGQSPLHF
>TRBV7-8
CASRLKGGANTEAFF
>TRBV14
CASSQELRGEQFF
>TRBV4-3
CASSGQGVETQYF
>TRBV7-6
CASSLLPEGQGAPLHF
>TRBV5-1
CASSFTFGTVNTEAFF
>TRBV18
CASSLNSGQTTGELFF
>TRBV19
CASSIPWTGAGNEKLFF
>TRBV7-2
CASSLIAGYTF
>TRBV6-1
CASSGTGLPYEQYF
>TRBV18
CATSKGERDYGYTF
>TRBV5-5
CASSSPGHREPGNEQFF
>TRBV28
CASRGSRVPGNSPLHF
>TRBV11-2
CASSLVGTGTMYTEAFF
>TRBV10-2
CASSDWVGQGGFQPQHF
>TRBV5-1
CASSPDAGGAQRYEQYF
>TRBV11-2
CASSFSRSLDTQYF
>TRBV4-2
CASSQDGGAGANVLTF
>TRBV28
CASSPPGTAVYEQYF
>TRBV5-1
CASSFTGGSSYEQYF
>TRBV5-6
CASSMAGAQPQHF
>TRBV28
CATWGGANYGYTF
>TRBV18
CASSRTGLEQYF
>TRBV5-1
CASSLGAGAQETQYF
>TRBV6-1
CASGGVRDRDYGYTF
>TRBV6-6
CASSYIQDTDTQYF
>TRBV27
CASSEEGARGYTF
>TRBV6-6
CASSTWGEENEQYF